A selection of T cell receptor beta chains follows, all from one sample in a study of blood T cells in healthy people across ages. Each CDR3 protein is one row after TCRdb ran MiXCR on the 5' RACE reads. This sample has approximately 700,000 distinct CDR3 sequences, with roughly 32% found just once. Source material: blood. These receptors were taken from a woman over 75 in good health. Each CDR3 is given with its conserved first and last residue. Fields, in order: D gene, V gene, J gene, clone size, CDR3 DNA, CDR3 protein. A D gene is named only where the DNA matches it firmly. Clone sizes are given selectively: once, few, many, or a class where the clone is expanded.

D gene: NA; V gene: TRBV18; J gene: TRBJ2-7; clone size: NA; CDR3 DNA: TGTGCCAGCTCACCCGACCCTGACAGGTCGCCCCGGAATGAGCAGTACTTC; CDR3 protein: CASSPDPDRSPRNEQYF
D gene: NA; V gene: TRBV6-1; J gene: TRBJ1-1; clone size: NA; CDR3 DNA: TGTGCCAGCCGGTTTAGTGTCGATTTGAACACTGAAGCTTTCTTT; CDR3 protein: CASRFSVDLNTEAFF
D gene: TRBD1; V gene: TRBV5-1; J gene: TRBJ2-5; clone size: many; CDR3 DNA: TGCGCCAGCAGCTTCCCAAGAGACAGGGGAGGAATTATCCAAGAGACCCAGTACTTC; CDR3 protein: CASSFPRDRGGIIQETQYF
D gene: NA; V gene: TRBV12-3/TRBV12-4; J gene: TRBJ2-1; clone size: many; CDR3 DNA: TGTGCCAGCAGAAACTATGACACGAACCGGGATGAGCAGTTCTTC; CDR3 protein: CASRNYDTNRDEQFF
D gene: TRBD1; V gene: TRBV3-1; J gene: TRBJ2-1; clone size: many; CDR3 DNA: TGTGCCAGCAGCCTACTACAGGGGTACGATGAGCAGTTCTTC; CDR3 protein: CASSLLQGYDEQFF
D gene: TRBD2; V gene: TRBV3-1; J gene: TRBJ2-2; clone size: NA; CDR3 DNA: TGTGCCAGCAGCCACGGCGGGGGGGCGAACACCGGGGAGCTGTTTTTT; CDR3 protein: CASSHGGGANTGELFF
D gene: NA; V gene: TRBV12-3/TRBV12-4; J gene: TRBJ2-5; clone size: NA; CDR3 DNA: TGTGCCAGCAGTTTAGTCCCCGTCCCAGCAGGGACCCAGTACTTC; CDR3 protein: CASSLVPVPAGTQYF
D gene: TRBD2; V gene: TRBV27; J gene: TRBJ2-3; clone size: many; CDR3 DNA: TGTGCCAGCAGCACTTTACGGGGGGGCACAGATACGCAGTATTTT; CDR3 protein: CASSTLRGGTDTQYF
D gene: NA; V gene: TRBV19; J gene: TRBJ1-2; clone size: many; CDR3 DNA: TGTGCCAGTAGTATGGATGCAGGGTCCAATGGCTACACCTTC; CDR3 protein: CASSMDAGSNGYTF
D gene: NA; V gene: TRBV20-1; J gene: TRBJ2-2; clone size: few; CDR3 DNA: TGCAGTGCTAGAGTGACAGGGACTGGGTCCGGGGAGCTGTTTTTT; CDR3 protein: CSARVTGTGSGELFF
D gene: NA; V gene: TRBV3-1; J gene: TRBJ2-6; clone size: many; CDR3 DNA: TGTGCCAGCAGCCTTATATCGGGGGAGATCTCTGGGGCCAACGTCCTGACTTTC; CDR3 protein: CASSLISGEISGANVLTF
D gene: TRBD1; V gene: TRBV20-1; J gene: TRBJ2-6; clone size: many; CDR3 DNA: TGCAGTGCCAAGCCCGCGACAGGGGGCGAAGCTGGGGCCAACGTCCTGACTTTC; CDR3 protein: CSAKPATGGEAGANVLTF
D gene: NA; V gene: TRBV20-1; J gene: TRBJ1-1; clone size: few; CDR3 DNA: TGCAGTGCTTCGACAATCAGGAACACTGAAGCTTTCTTT; CDR3 protein: CSASTIRNTEAFF
D gene: TRBD2; V gene: TRBV6-2/TRBV6-3; J gene: TRBJ2-1; clone size: NA; CDR3 DNA: TGTGCCAGCAGTCGGACTAGCGGGGGGGCGCGAGAGACCCAGTTCTTC; CDR3 protein: CASSRTSGGARETQFF
D gene: NA; V gene: TRBV20-1; J gene: TRBJ2-5; clone size: many; CDR3 DNA: TGCAGTGCTAGAGAAAGGAACAGGCCGTCACAAGAGACCCAGTACTTC; CDR3 protein: CSARERNRPSQETQYF
D gene: TRBD2; V gene: TRBV29-1; J gene: TRBJ2-7; clone size: NA; CDR3 DNA: TGCAGCGCCACGCCGGGAGGAGACGAGCAGTACTTC; CDR3 protein: CSATPGGDEQYF
D gene: NA; V gene: TRBV30; J gene: TRBJ2-1; clone size: few; CDR3 DNA: TGTGCCTGGTCCCGCGTGTACAATGAGCAGTTCTTC; CDR3 protein: CAWSRVYNEQFF
D gene: NA; V gene: TRBV12-3/TRBV12-4; J gene: TRBJ2-3; clone size: NA; CDR3 DNA: TGTGCCAGCAGTTCCCGTAGCGGAGTGATCACAGATGCGCAGTATTTT; CDR3 protein: CASSSRSGVITDAQYF
D gene: TRBD1; V gene: TRBV10-3; J gene: TRBJ1-1; clone size: many; CDR3 DNA: TGTGCCACCCAATGGACAGGGGTTAACACTGAAGCTTTCTTT; CDR3 protein: CATQWTGVNTEAFF
D gene: NA; V gene: TRBV7-2; J gene: TRBJ1-1; clone size: few; CDR3 DNA: TGTGCCAGCAGCCCCGTGGGCGCCGGGAGCAGGGAAGCTTTCTTT; CDR3 protein: CASSPVGAGSREAFF
D gene: NA; V gene: TRBV7-9; J gene: TRBJ1-6; clone size: NA; CDR3 DNA: TGTGCCAGCAGCCTTGGCGGGAGGGGCTATAATTCACCCCTCCACTTT; CDR3 protein: CASSLGGRGYNSPLHF
D gene: NA; V gene: TRBV6-6; J gene: TRBJ2-3; clone size: many; CDR3 DNA: TGTGCCAGCAGCTCCGAACAGGGTCTGAATACGCAGTATTTT; CDR3 protein: CASSSEQGLNTQYF
D gene: NA; V gene: TRBV13; J gene: TRBJ1-2; clone size: many; CDR3 DNA: TGTGCCAGCAGCTTAGGCCGGAGGGAGGTTGACTATGGCTACACCTTC; CDR3 protein: CASSLGRREVDYGYTF
D gene: NA; V gene: TRBV5-5; J gene: TRBJ1-2; clone size: many; CDR3 DNA: TGTGCCAGCAGCCGGGACGTCCACAACTATGGCTACACCTTC; CDR3 protein: CASSRDVHNYGYTF
D gene: NA; V gene: TRBV6-5; J gene: TRBJ1-6; clone size: many; CDR3 DNA: TGTGCCAGCAGTTACTCCAATTCACCCCTCCACTTT; CDR3 protein: CASSYSNSPLHF
D gene: TRBD1; V gene: TRBV4-3; J gene: TRBJ1-2; clone size: NA; CDR3 DNA: TGCGCCAGCAGCCAAGATATGGGACAGGGTGATGGCTACACCTTC; CDR3 protein: CASSQDMGQGDGYTF
D gene: NA; V gene: TRBV12-3/TRBV12-4; J gene: TRBJ2-7; clone size: NA; CDR3 DNA: TGTGCCAGCAGTCGAGACAGGTTTTTATTCCAATACTTC; CDR3 protein: CASSRDRFLFQYF
D gene: NA; V gene: TRBV28; J gene: TRBJ2-1; clone size: NA; CDR3 DNA: TGTGCCAGCAGTTTAATGGGGGGCTCCTACAATGAGCAGGTCTTC; CDR3 protein: CASSLMGGSYNEQVF
D gene: NA; V gene: TRBV7-2; J gene: TRBJ2-5; clone size: many; CDR3 DNA: TGTGCCAGCAGCTTAAACCAACAAGAGACCCAGTACTTC; CDR3 protein: CASSLNQQETQYF
D gene: NA; V gene: TRBV7-9; J gene: TRBJ2-1; clone size: few; CDR3 DNA: TGTGCCAGCAGCCGCAGGGACCAAAGATACAATGAGCAGTTCTTC; CDR3 protein: CASSRRDQRYNEQFF
D gene: TRBD1; V gene: TRBV4-3; J gene: TRBJ1-2; clone size: many; CDR3 DNA: TGCGCCAGCAGCCAGGGGGGACAGGGGGCTTTCTATGGCTACACCTTC; CDR3 protein: CASSQGGQGAFYGYTF